Below are 14 T cell receptor beta chains sequenced from a single sample in a study of graft-versus-host responses after intestinal transplantation (dated by TCRdb to the early 2020s). Library preparation employed the immunoSEQ multiplex PCR assay. TCRdb re-hosts the immuneACCESS table, in-frame sequences only. Its copies lack some clones; in the studies checked, an unresolved V gene accounts for under half of them, and the cause for the rest is not known. The sample yields 90,000 to 150,000 clones; 90% to 95% were counted once. Of the sample, more than 2.5% is held by the ten largest clones. Antigens of these TCRs are unknown. In the paper's terms, the time point label means: cells obtained before transplantation from donor or recipient. Here the sequenced sample was unstimulated CD8+ T cells sorted from spleen or lymph node cells, taken before intestinal transplant. Every receptor here comes from a human donor who received an intestinal transplant.

CDR3 amino acids: CASSEQGNQPQHF. CDR3 nucleotides: TGTGCCAGCAGCGAACAAGGCAATCAGCCCCAGCATTTT. This rearrangement joins TRBV2 to TRBJ1-5; the D is unclear. The CDR3 has 13 amino acids. The V gene's germline CDR1 is SNHLY and CDR2 FYNNEI. V was clipped by 6 bases and J by 2 bases, with 8 bases between them.

The J gene is TRBJ2-2, the V gene TRBV10-2; tentative D call: TRBD1 (6 bases). The CDR3 has 14 residues. Trimming pared 3 bases from V and 1 base from J, leaving 6 bases between. Looked up from germline, CDR1 is WSHSY and CDR2 is SAAADI. DNA for the CDR3: TGCGCCAGCAGTGACAGGGGGAACACCGGGGAGCTGTTTTTT. The encoded protein is CASSDRGNTGELFF.

The J gene is TRBJ1-1, the V gene TRBV19, with TRBD1 as a possible D gene (5 bases). The germline CDR1 and CDR2 sequences are LNHDA and SQIVND (reference sequence). V lost 5 bases and J 4 bases, leaving 23 bases between the germline ends. CDR3 length: 17 residues. This CDR3 is CASSQPGMTSGGTEAFF. DNA of the CDR3: TGTGCCAGTAGTCAGCCGGGGATGACGTCTGGGGGCACTGAAGCTTTCTTT.

The chain has TRBV11-2 and TRBJ2-1, with 9 bases identical to TRBD1. Germline CDR1 is SGHAT and CDR2 is FQNNGV. The J segment lost 8 bases and the V segment lost 1 base, leaving 9 bases of the junction unmatched. CDR3 length: 16 residues. CDR3 region: CASSLGGDRDRDEQFF. CDR3 sequence (DNA): TGTGCCAGCAGCTTAGGGGGGGACAGGGATCGGGATGAGCAGTTCTTC.

The genes are TRBV28 and TRBJ1-3; D remains ambiguous. Between the trimmed V and J ends, which lost 4 bases and 2 bases, there was a span of 27 bases. The CDR3 has 20 amino acids. Germline CDR1 MDHEN, CDR2 SYDVKM. The CDR3 spells CASSYRAGTRGWKPGNTIYF. The CDR3 DNA sequence: TGTGCCAGCAGTTACAGAGCGGGCACGCGAGGGTGGAAGCCTGGAAACACCATATATTTT.

The chain uses TRBV7-3 and TRBJ2-4; 8 bases line up with TRBD2. V lost 2 bases, J lost 0 bases, and 0 bases stayed unmatched. The CDR3 is 15 residues long. Germline V gene lookup returns CDR1 SGHTA and CDR2 FQGTGA. This CDR3 is CASSLLAGAKNIQYF. CDR3 nucleotides: TGTGCCAGCAGCTTACTAGCGGGAGCCAAAAACATTCAGTACTTC.

The rearrangement links TRBV28 to TRBJ2-5; D not certain. Germline V lookup: CDR1 MDHEN, CDR2 SYDVKM. The CDR3 sequence is 11 residues long. V gave up 4 bases and J gave up 2 bases, with 2 bases separating them. The CDR3 here is CASSSQETQYF. The CDR3 DNA follows: TGTGCCAGCAGTTCTCAAGAGACCCAGTACTTC.

To note about this clone: Other DNA sequences of this sample code for an identical CDR3. The rearrangement uses TRBV9 and TRBJ2-7; D is ambiguous. Per germline, CDR1 SGDLS and CDR2 YYNGEE. This CDR3 region has 13 residues. V gave up 0 bases and J gave up 1 base, with 5 bases separating them. The CDR3 sequence is CASSVDGSYEQYF. In DNA, the CDR3 is TGTGCCAGCAGCGTAGATGGATCCTACGAGCAGTACTTC. Based on the CDR3 plus reference TRBV9 and TRBJ2-7, the full variable domain is DSGVTQTPKHLITATGQRVTLRCSPRSGDLSVYWYQQSLDQGLQFLIQYYNGEERAKGNILERFSAQQFPDLHSELNLSSLELGDSALYFCASSVDGSYEQYFGPGTRLTVT.

J is TRBJ2-5 and V is TRBV30; 10 nucleotides line up with TRBD1. Germline assignment: CDR1 GTSNPN and CDR2 SVGIG (reference sequence). The CDR3 length is 14 residues. With 3 bases clipped from V and 4 bases from J, the junction kept 5 bases outside the gene matches. CDR3 in DNA: TGTGCCTGGAGCCCTGGACAGGGGGGAGAGACCCAGTACTTC. The encoded protein is CAWSPGQGGETQYF.

The rearrangement joins TRBV28 to TRBJ2-5; 10 bases fit TRBD2. Judging by the DNA end, TRBJ2-7 fits better; the J call may be wrong. CDR3 length: 13 amino acids. CDR1 is MDHEN, CDR2 SYDVKM, per germline. The CDR3 DNA is TGTGCCATCTCTAGCGGGAGAGGCCACGAGCAGTACTTC. Translation: CAISSGRGHEQYF.

The chain is built from TRBV19 and TRBJ2-7; 9 nucleotides agree with TRBD2. Losses at the gene ends were 5 bases for V and 1 base for J; bases not matched to a gene: 3. The CDR3 is 14 amino acids. Per the germline V gene, CDR1 is LNHDA and CDR2 is SQIVND (reference sequence). CDR3 amino acids: CASSASGVSYEQYF. The CDR3 DNA reads TGTGCCAGTAGTGCTAGCGGGGTATCCTACGAGCAGTACTTC.

The V call is TRBV13, the J call TRBJ2-7; TRBD2 matches 7 bases. Germline values: CDR1 PRHDT, CDR2 FYEKMQ (reference sequence). The CDR3 spans 14 residues. Germline trimming cut 5 bases from V and 3 bases from J; bases unmatched to any gene: 7. DNA of the CDR3: TGTGCCAGCAGCCCGGGCGGGAGTATCTACGAGCAGTACTTC. Amino acids: CASSPGGSIYEQYF.

This chain uses TRBV15 with TRBJ1-3, with a tentative D call TRBD1 (5 bases). The CDR3 is 15 residues long. CDR1 is LNHNV and CDR2 is YYDKDF in the germline V gene (reference sequence). The V gene lost 0 bases and the J gene lost 5 bases, with 11 bases spanning the gap. The DNA for the CDR3 is TGTGCCACCAGCAGAGATGGAACAGGCCGAAACACCATATATTTT. Translating gives CATSRDGTGRNTIYF.

The chain uses TRBV19 and TRBJ2-1; no definite D call. The length of the CDR3 is 15 residues. V lost 6 bases to trimming and J lost 4 bases, with 16 bases between them. Germline V gene sequence: CDR1 LNHDA, CDR2 SQIVND (reference sequence). Here the CDR3 DNA reads TGTGCCAGTAGCCTATATCCTAGGATTTACAATGAGCAGTTCTTC. It encodes CASSLYPRIYNEQFF.